This entry features one TCR beta chain sequence. Trimming cost V 2 bases and J 4 bases, with 13 bases left between them. The CDR3 has 15 amino acids. CDR1 and CDR2 (germline): LGHNA, YSLEER. This record comes from a study of T-cell memory formation after mild COVID-19. MiXCR, run by TCRdb on the 5' RACE reads, gives a single entry per CDR3 protein. The table has around 510,000 distinct CDR3 sequences, less than 25% seen once. V gene TRBV4-3 combines with J gene TRBJ2-3; D may be TRBD2 (5 bases). The source is an adult woman who had mild COVID-19 (a few samples of this study predate the infection). Cell type and time point are not known. What was sequenced was PBMCs or a T cell subset sorted from them (not recorded which). The DNA of the CDR3 is TGCGCCAGCAGCCAACAAATACGGGGTGCAGATACGCAGTATTTT. It specifies CASSQQIRGADTQYF.